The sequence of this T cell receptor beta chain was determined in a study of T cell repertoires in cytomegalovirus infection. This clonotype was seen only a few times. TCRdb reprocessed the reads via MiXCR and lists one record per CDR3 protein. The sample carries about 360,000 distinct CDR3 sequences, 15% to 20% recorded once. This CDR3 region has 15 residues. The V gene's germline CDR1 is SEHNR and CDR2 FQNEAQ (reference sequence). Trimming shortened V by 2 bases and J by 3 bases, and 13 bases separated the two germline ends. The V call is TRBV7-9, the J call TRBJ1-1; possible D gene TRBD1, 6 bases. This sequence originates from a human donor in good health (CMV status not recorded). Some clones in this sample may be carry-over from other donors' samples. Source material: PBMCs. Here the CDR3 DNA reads TGTGCCAGCAGCTTAAGGCCCAGGGGACACACTGAAGCTTTCTTT. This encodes CASSLRPRGHTEAFF.